This T cell receptor (beta chain) comes out of a study of CD8 T cells in ankylosing spondylitis. Study-wide results and limits: Characteristic of ankylosing spondylitis blood, it appeared, was a TCR beta motif comprising about eight highly homologous variants.

TCRdb re-called the 5' RACE reads with MiXCR, one entry per CDR3 protein. The sample contains 200,000 to 250,000 distinct CDR3 sequences, about 10% of which appear only once. This clonotype was counted between two and nine times. Its target is not known. Per the germline V gene, CDR1 is SGHTA and CDR2 is FQGNSA. V was pared by 4 bases and J by 0 bases, with 10 bases between. The CDR3 runs to 15 residues. This chain links TRBV7-2 with TRBJ2-1; D might be TRBD1 (6 bases). Source material: blood, either unsorted or a sorted T cell fraction (not recorded which). The sequence derives from a male donor with ankylosing spondylitis or in good health (not recorded which). DNA for the CDR3: TGTGCCAGCAGCTCCGGGACAAACTCCTACAATGAGCAGTTCTTC. Encoded protein: CASSSGTNSYNEQFF.